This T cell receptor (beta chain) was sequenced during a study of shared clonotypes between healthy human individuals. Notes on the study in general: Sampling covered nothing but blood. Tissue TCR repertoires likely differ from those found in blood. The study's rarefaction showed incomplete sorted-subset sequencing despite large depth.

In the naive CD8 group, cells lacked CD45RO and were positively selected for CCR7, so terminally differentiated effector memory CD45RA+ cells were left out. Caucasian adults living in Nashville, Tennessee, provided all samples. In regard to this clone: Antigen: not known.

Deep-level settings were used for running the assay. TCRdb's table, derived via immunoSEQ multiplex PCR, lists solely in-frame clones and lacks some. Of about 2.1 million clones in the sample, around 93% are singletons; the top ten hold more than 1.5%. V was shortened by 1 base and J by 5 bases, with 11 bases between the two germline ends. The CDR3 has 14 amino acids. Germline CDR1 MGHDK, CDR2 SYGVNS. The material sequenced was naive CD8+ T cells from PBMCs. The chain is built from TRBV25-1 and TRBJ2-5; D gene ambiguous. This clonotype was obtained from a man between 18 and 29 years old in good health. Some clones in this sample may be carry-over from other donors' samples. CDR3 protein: CASSELVGLETQYF. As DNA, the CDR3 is TGTGCCAGCAGTGAATTGGTGGGCTTGGAGACCCAGTACTTC.